Listed below are T cell receptor beta chains from one sample, sequenced in a study of blood T cells in healthy people across ages. TCRdb re-called the 5' RACE reads through MiXCR, storing one row per CDR3 protein. This sample has roughly 1,100,000 distinct CDR3 sequences; roughly 24% occur once, and the top ten carry 0.65% to 0.75%. These same data were also listed under a study on T cells of mothers and their children.

The sample was blood. These receptors came from a girl aged 2-10 years in good health. CDR3s include the opening cysteine and the closing phenylalanine or tryptophan. A D gene is named only where the DNA matches it firmly. Part of the rows lack a size; the others show once, few, many or a class for expanded clones.

len: 15; abundance: .; j_gene: TRBJ2-1; d_gene: .; v_gene: TRBV7-2; CDR3aa: CASSSRTPRNNEQFF; CDR3nt: TGTGCCAGCAGCTCCAGGACCCCACGAAACAATGAGCAGTTCTTC
len: 14; abundance: .; j_gene: TRBJ1-1; d_gene: .; v_gene: TRBV19; CDR3aa: CASSIRAEYTEAFF; CDR3nt: TGTGCCAGTAGTATCAGGGCGGAATACACTGAAGCTTTCTTT
len: 14; abundance: .; j_gene: TRBJ2-4; d_gene: .; v_gene: TRBV12-3/TRBV12-4; CDR3aa: CASSDTGASNIQYF; CDR3nt: TGTGCCAGCAGCGACACCGGGGCGTCAAACATTCAGTACTTC
len: 11; abundance: .; j_gene: TRBJ1-1; d_gene: .; v_gene: TRBV6-6; CDR3aa: CASKNSRDAFF; CDR3nt: TGTGCCAGCAAAAATTCCAGAGATGCTTTCTTT
len: 15; abundance: many; j_gene: TRBJ2-5; d_gene: .; v_gene: TRBV4-3; CDR3aa: CASSQDAGPRETQYF; CDR3nt: TGCGCCAGCAGCCAAGACGCGGGGCCGCGGGAGACCCAGTACTTC
len: 15; abundance: .; j_gene: TRBJ2-3; d_gene: .; v_gene: TRBV11-2; CDR3aa: CASSLLRGPPETQYF; CDR3nt: TGTGCCAGCAGCTTGTTACGGGGCCCGCCGGAGACGCAGTATTTT
len: 14; abundance: .; j_gene: TRBJ2-7; d_gene: .; v_gene: TRBV27; CDR3aa: CASSLRDLGGEQYF; CDR3nt: TGTGCCAGCAGTTTAAGGGATCTTGGTGGCGAGCAGTACTTC
len: 15; abundance: few; j_gene: TRBJ2-3; d_gene: .; v_gene: TRBV6-4; CDR3aa: CVSSDSDSSTDTQYF; CDR3nt: TGTGTCAGCAGTGACTCGGACAGTAGCACAGATACGCAGTATTTT
len: 16; abundance: many; j_gene: TRBJ2-1; d_gene: .; v_gene: TRBV3-1; CDR3aa: CASSPIGGSYGSEQFF; CDR3nt: TGTGCCAGCAGCCCCATTGGCGGGTCCTATGGCTCTGAGCAGTTCTTC
len: 14; abundance: .; j_gene: TRBJ1-2; d_gene: TRBD1; v_gene: TRBV19; CDR3aa: CASATQGDLYGYTF; CDR3nt: TGTGCCAGCGCAACACAGGGGGACCTCTATGGCTACACCTTC
len: 14; abundance: .; j_gene: TRBJ2-7; d_gene: TRBD2; v_gene: TRBV25-1; CDR3aa: CASKSGTSAYEQYF; CDR3nt: TGTGCCAGCAAGTCCGGGACTAGCGCCTACGAGCAGTACTTC
len: 13; abundance: few; j_gene: TRBJ2-7; d_gene: .; v_gene: TRBV20-1; CDR3aa: CSVLGTETYEQYF; CDR3nt: TGCAGTGTACTGGGGACGGAAACCTACGAGCAGTACTTC
len: 14; abundance: .; j_gene: TRBJ2-5; d_gene: TRBD1; v_gene: TRBV29-1; CDR3aa: CSISPGQGLETQYF; CDR3nt: TGCAGCATTTCTCCGGGACAGGGGTTAGAGACCCAGTACTTC
len: 15; abundance: once; j_gene: TRBJ2-5; d_gene: .; v_gene: TRBV10-3; CDR3aa: CAISESSTTPETQYF; CDR3nt: TGTGCCATCAGTGAGTCGTCGACTACCCCAGAGACCCAGTACTTC
len: 13; abundance: many; j_gene: TRBJ2-6; d_gene: .; v_gene: TRBV29-1; CDR3aa: CSAGYSGANVLTF; CDR3nt: TGCAGCGCCGGTTACTCTGGGGCCAACGTCCTGACTTTC
len: 14; abundance: .; j_gene: TRBJ2-1; d_gene: TRBD1; v_gene: TRBV3-1; CDR3aa: CASSRDRNYNEQFF; CDR3nt: TGTGCCAGCAGCCGGGACAGGAACTACAATGAGCAGTTCTTC
len: 14; abundance: few; j_gene: TRBJ2-2; d_gene: .; v_gene: TRBV12-3/TRBV12-4; CDR3aa: CASSLTRVPGELFF; CDR3nt: TGTGCCAGCAGCTTGACCAGGGTCCCCGGGGAGCTGTTTTTT
len: 19; abundance: .; j_gene: TRBJ2-5; d_gene: TRBD1; v_gene: TRBV7-2; CDR3aa: CASSPRLWGQGRYEETQYF; CDR3nt: TGTGCCAGCAGCCCAAGGCTTTGGGGACAGGGGCGGTATGAAGAGACCCAGTACTTC